This T cell receptor (beta chain) was identified in a study of blood T cells in healthy people across ages. A sample-barcoded 5' primer and a J-beta primer mix were used in a second PCR of roughly 6 to 11 cycles. TCRdb independently ran MiXCR on the 5' RACE reads; one entry per CDR3 protein. The repertoire includes some 880,000 distinct CDR3 sequences, around 36% of them detected once, and over 10% sits in the top ten. This CDR3 comprises 16 residues. Germline CDR1 SGHVT, CDR2 SQSDAQ. Trimming cost V 5 bases and J 5 bases, with 22 bases left between them. The V and J genes are TRBV7-4 and TRBJ2-7; possible D gene TRBD1, 6 bases. Sequencing was carried out using blood. The receptor's source is a young man in good health. CDR3 protein: CASSPNCVQGSHEQYF. The CDR3 coding sequence is TGTGCCAGCAGCCCCAACTGCGTACAGGGTTCCCACGAGCAGTACTTC.